Following are 26 T cell receptor beta chains from one sample sequenced in a study of blood T cells in healthy people across ages. A J-beta primer mix and a sample-barcoded 5' primer were used in a second PCR of roughly 6 to 11 cycles. TCRdb itself ran the 5' RACE reads through MiXCR, one entry per CDR3 protein. The sample lists just over 800,000 distinct CDR3 sequences; 60% to 80% were seen once. Sequencing was performed on blood. The source is a man under 40 in good health.

The rearrangement uses TRBV6-2 or TRBV6-3 and TRBJ2-3, with 10 bases that match TRBD1. Looked up from germline, CDR1 is MNHEY and CDR2 is SVGEGT. After removal of 10 bases from V and 4 bases from J, the junction contained 5 bases not matched to a gene. This CDR3 is 13 amino acids long. The DNA for the CDR3 is TGTGCCACCTCCGGACAGGGGGCAGATACGCAGTATTTT. Amino acid sequence: CATSGQGADTQYF.

The chain combines TRBV5-1 with TRBJ1-6; D remains ambiguous. Looked up from germline, CDR1 is SGHRS and CDR2 is YFSETQ. CDR3 length equals 13 residues. V dropped 4 bases and J dropped 7 bases, with 9 bases sitting between them. The CDR3 spells CASSLELNSPLHF. The DNA of the CDR3 is TGCGCCAGCAGCCTTGAACTCAATTCACCCCTCCACTTT.

V gene TRBV5-6 combines with J gene TRBJ2-5, with 7 bases fitting TRBD2. The J call is doubtful: the DNA matches TRBJ2-7 better. The CDR3 extends over 14 amino acids. Germline loops: CDR1 SGHDT, CDR2 YYEEEE. DNA of the CDR3: TGTGCCAGCAGCATATGGGACTGGGAGGGCGAGCAGTACTTC. Translation gives CASSIWDWEGEQYF.

The genes are TRBV12-3 or TRBV12-4 and TRBJ2-1; tentatively, D is TRBD1 (6 bases). The CDR3 has 13 residues. Trimming pared 6 bases from V and 4 bases from J, leaving 10 bases between. In DNA, the CDR3 is TGTGCCAGCAGGGGGACACATTACAATGAGCAGTTCTTC. Amino acids: CASRGTHYNEQFF.

This clonotype was recorded a few times. The rearrangement links TRBV6-2 or TRBV6-3 to TRBJ2-3, with a possible D match to TRBD2 (6 bases). The germline V and J ends were trimmed by 2 bases and 5 bases, with 11 bases remaining between them. This CDR3 contains 14 residues. CDR1 MNHEY and CDR2 SVGEGT come from the germline V gene. CDR3 bases: TGTGCCAGCAGTTACGGAGGGTCGATAGATACGCAGTATTTT. Encoded protein: CASSYGGSIDTQYF.

The chain carries TRBV10-2 and TRBJ2-5; D uncertain. This CDR3 has 11 residues. V was shortened by 7 bases and J by 5 bases, with 8 bases between the two germline ends. In germline, CDR1 is WSHSY, CDR2 SAAADI. CDR3 loop: CASTAGETQYF. The CDR3, as DNA: TGCGCCAGCACAGCCGGGGAGACCCAGTACTTC.

This clonotype was picked up one time. This rearrangement joins TRBV2 to TRBJ2-3, with D unclear. Germline CDR1 SNHLY, CDR2 FYNNEI. Trimming stripped 3 bases from V and 9 bases from J, with 7 bases between. The CDR3 contains 11 residues. Here the CDR3 DNA reads TGTGCCAGCAGTGATCATTTGACGCAGTATTTT. It specifies CASSDHLTQYF.

Only a few counts were recorded for this clonotype. CDR3: CASSVGQAGANVLTF. CDR3 sequence (DNA): TGTGCCAGCAGCGTTGGACAGGCCGGGGCCAACGTCCTGACTTTC. The V gene is TRBV11-1, the J gene TRBJ2-6; 7 bases are a match to TRBD1. Germline trimming cut 5 bases from V and 4 bases from J; bases unmatched to any gene: 5. Germline loops: CDR1 SGHAT, CDR2 FQDESV (reference sequence). This CDR3 spans 15 amino acids.

This chain joins TRBV29-1 and TRBJ1-2; D not certain. Germline CDR1 reads SQVTM; CDR2 reads ANQGSEA. This CDR3 comprises 13 residues. V was shortened by 7 bases and J by 0 bases, with 12 bases between the two germline ends. The CDR3 nucleotides read TGCAGCGCTCCAGGTGTAGCTAACTATGGCTACACCTTC. Translation gives CSAPGVANYGYTF.

The V and J genes are TRBV7-2 and TRBJ1-4; the match to TRBD1 covers 7 bases. Germline lookup yields CDR1 SGHTA and CDR2 FQGNSA. The junction had 7 bases not matched to a gene; V was cut back by 6 bases and J by 6 bases. There are 14 residues in the CDR3. CDR3 coding DNA: TGTGCCAGCAGGAGGAGCGACAGGGATGAAAAACTGTTTTTT. This translates into CASRRSDRDEKLFF. The full variable domain, completed using reference TRBV7-2 and TRBJ1-4, is GAGVSQSPSNKVTEKGKDVELRCDPISGHTALYWYRQSLGQGLEFLIYFQGNSAPDKSGLPSDRFSAERTGGSVSTLTIQRTQQEDSAVYLCASRRSDRDEKLFFGSGTQLSVL.

The J gene is TRBJ2-4, the V gene TRBV4-1; D is perhaps TRBD1 (6 bases). TRBJ2-5 explains the end of the DNA better; the J call may be wrong. The CDR3 sequence is 18 residues long. The V gene's germline CDR1 is MGHRA and CDR2 YSYEKL. The CDR3 DNA follows: TGCGCCAGCAGCCAAGATGAGAATCCCCGGCTGGTAGGGGGGACCCAGTACTTC. Amino acid sequence: CASSQDENPRLVGGTQYF.

The chain carries TRBV20-1 and TRBJ1-1, with D unresolved. Per the germline V gene, CDR1 is DFQATT and CDR2 is SNEGSKA (reference sequence). Trimming took 6 bases from V and 0 from J, leaving 14 bases between them. The CDR3 extends over 14 amino acids. CDR3 loop: CSATRAAMNTEAFF. In DNA, the CDR3 is TGCAGTGCCACTCGGGCCGCCATGAACACTGAAGCTTTCTTT.

The V and J genes are TRBV7-2 and TRBJ1-2, with D possibly matching TRBD1 (6 bases). Trimming stripped 5 bases from V and 4 bases from J, with 14 bases between. Germline V lookup: CDR1 SGHTA, CDR2 FQGNSA. The CDR3 length is 14 residues. For the CDR3, the DNA is TGTGCCAGCAGCCCCTCGGCAGGGGCCTATGGCTACACCTTC. Translated, it gives CASSPSAGAYGYTF.

The chain carries TRBV29-1 and TRBJ2-4; D gene ambiguous. TRBJ2-5 explains the end of the DNA better; the J call may be wrong. This CDR3 comprises 12 residues. Germline-derived CDR1 and CDR2 are SQVTM and ANQGSEA. The CDR3: CSVVASQETQYF. The CDR3 DNA follows: TGCAGCGTTGTGGCGTCCCAAGAGACCCAGTACTTC.

The chain couples TRBV20-1 to TRBJ2-3; D remains unclear. V lost 7 bases and J 6 bases, leaving 11 bases between the germline ends. This CDR3 region has 11 residues. From germline, CDR1 is DFQATT and CDR2 SNEGSKA (reference sequence). In DNA, the CDR3 is TGCAGTGTGGTGCCTCGGGATACGCAGTATTTT. Translated, it gives CSVVPRDTQYF.

J is TRBJ2-1 and V is TRBV9; maybe TRBD2 (5 bases). The V end lost 3 bases, the J end lost 10 bases, and 11 bases lay between the germline ends. Germline CDR1 SGDLS, CDR2 YYNGEE. This CDR3 has 12 residues. The CDR3 nucleotides are TGTGCCAGCAGCGCCCGGCGAGGGGAGCAGTTCTTC. Translation: CASSARRGEQFF.

V usage is TRBV29-1 and J usage is TRBJ1-2; D is possibly TRBD1 (5 bases). Germline lookup yields CDR1 SQVTM and CDR2 ANQGSEA. CDR3 length: 11 amino acids. Between the trimmed V and J ends, which lost 6 bases and 6 bases, there was a span of 11 bases. The CDR3 DNA is TGCAGCGTCCCTCAGGGTAATGGCTACACCTTC. It specifies CSVPQGNGYTF.

This clonotype was picked up one time. The V and J genes are TRBV7-9 and TRBJ2-5, with 9 bases aligning to TRBD2. V was pared by 6 bases and J by 2 bases, with 7 bases of the junction left unmatched. The CDR3 loop spans 15 amino acids. Germline CDR1 is SEHNR and CDR2 is FQNEAQ (reference sequence). In DNA form, the CDR3 reads TGTGCCAGCAGTCAACTAGCGGGCCTACAAGAGACCCAGTACTTC. It yields the protein CASSQLAGLQETQYF.

This rearrangement joins TRBV12-3 or TRBV12-4 to TRBJ1-4, with D possibly TRBD1 on 6 matching bases. This CDR3 is built from 12 residues. The V gene lost 5 bases and the J gene lost 8 bases, with 9 bases spanning the gap. The CDR3 nucleotides read TGTGCCAGCAGTCCGCAGGGGGAAAAACTGTTTTTT. It codes for CASSPQGEKLFF.

This chain connects TRBV6-4 to TRBJ1-4; TRBD1 is a possible D gene (5 bases). This CDR3 is built from 14 residues. Germline-derived CDR1 and CDR2 are MRHNA and SNTAGT. V lost 5 bases and J lost 5, with 12 bases in between. The chain's CDR3 is CASSIMGTNEKLFF. CDR3 sequence (DNA): TGTGCCAGCAGTATAATGGGGACCAATGAAAAACTGTTTTTT.

As regards this clonotype: One junction end does not reproduce the germline sequence, and a read error may be involved. This chain links TRBV5-1 with TRBJ2-1; 10 nucleotides line up with TRBD1. In germline, CDR1 is SGHRS, CDR2 YFSETQ. The CDR3 consists of 17 residues. CDR3: CASSRDRGPLFNKEQFF. The CDR3 nucleotides are TGCGCCAGCAGCCGGGACAGGGGCCCCCTATTCAACAAGGAGCAGTTCTTC.

The chain uses TRBV29-1 and TRBJ1-3, with 7 bases lining up with TRBD1. CDR3 length: 13 amino acids. Trimming at V came to 7 bases and at J to 0 bases, leaving 3 bases not matched to a gene. Germline V CDR1 and CDR2: SQVTM, ANQGSEA. CDR3 sequence reads: CSAGQTSGNTIYF. CDR3 DNA: TGCAGCGCGGGACAGACCTCTGGAAACACCATATATTTT.

The V gene is TRBV12-3 or TRBV12-4, the J gene TRBJ2-7, with TRBD2 matching over 11 bases. J lost 5 bases, V lost 6 bases, and 9 bases had no gene match. The CDR3 is made up of 15 amino acids. The CDR3 loop is CASSAPSGRFNEQYF. CDR3 bases: TGTGCCAGCAGCGCCCCTAGCGGGAGGTTCAACGAGCAGTACTTC.

J is TRBJ2-4 and V is TRBV6-5; 9 bases match TRBD1. The assigned J gene may be wrong: the sequence end matches TRBJ2-7 better. The CDR3 extends over 17 amino acids. The germline gives CDR1 MNHEY, CDR2 SVGAGI. The CDR3, as DNA: TGTGCCAGCAGTTTCGACACCGGGACAGGGAGGTACTACGAGCAGTACTTC. It is translated as CASSFDTGTGRYYEQYF.

The genes are TRBV6-6 and TRBJ2-1, with a possible D match to TRBD1 (6 bases). This CDR3 has 13 amino acids. V was cut by 6 bases and J by 5 bases, with 11 bases left in between. Germline values: CDR1 MNHNY, CDR2 SVGAGI (reference sequence). The CDR3 protein is CASSTRGNNEQFF. The DNA for the CDR3 is TGTGCCAGCAGCACAAGGGGGAACAATGAGCAGTTCTTC.

This clonotype was counted ten times or more. The J gene is TRBJ1-2, the V gene TRBV20-1; 8 bases align to TRBD1. CDR3 length: 16 residues. Germline V lookup: CDR1 DFQATT, CDR2 SNEGSKA (reference sequence). Germline trimming cut 3 bases from V and 3 bases from J; bases unmatched to any gene: 12. CDR3 amino acids: CSASGGEGTGHYGYTF. CDR3 nucleotides: TGCAGTGCTAGCGGCGGGGAAGGGACAGGCCACTATGGCTACACCTTC.